Below, one T cell receptor beta chain is given with its context. An end of the junction differs from the germline gene, which may be a read error. Authors' methods: Reference gene primer amplification gave nucleated cell count estimates. The method was immunoSEQ multiplex PCR; TCRdb's version includes in-frame clones alone and lacks a portion of them. The V and J calls and the clone size are those of that table, but D and trimming were determined from the DNA. The data hold about 370,000 clones, with 90% observed a single time. This record belongs to a study of blood T cell repertoires in COVID-19. Study information: Acute and convalescent COVID-19 specimens originated in the United States, Italy and Spain. T cells, B-cell-depleted T cells, or PBMCs provided the cDNA or gDNA that served as material.

Germline V lookup: CDR1 KGHDR, CDR2 SFDVKD. The length of the CDR3 is 15 residues. This clonotype was sampled from a man aged 18 to 35 with active or convalescent COVID-19. The chain couples TRBV24-1 to TRBJ2-3; 9 bases agree with TRBD2. Sequencing input: peripheral blood. CDR3 in amino acids: CATSDPGTSKDTQYF. The CDR3 region has the DNA TGTGCCACCAGTGACCCCGGGACTAGCAAAGATACGCAGTATTTT.